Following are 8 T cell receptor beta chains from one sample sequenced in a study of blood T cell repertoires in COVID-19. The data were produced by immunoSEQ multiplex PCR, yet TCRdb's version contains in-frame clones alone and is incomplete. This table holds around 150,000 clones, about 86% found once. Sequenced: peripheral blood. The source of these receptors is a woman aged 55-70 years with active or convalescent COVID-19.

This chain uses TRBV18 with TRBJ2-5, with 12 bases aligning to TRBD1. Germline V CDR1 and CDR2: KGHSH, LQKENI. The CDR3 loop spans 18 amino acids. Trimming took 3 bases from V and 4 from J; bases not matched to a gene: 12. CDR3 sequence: CASSPVWGQGASRETQYF. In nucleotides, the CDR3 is TGTGCCAGCTCACCTGTCTGGGGACAGGGGGCGAGCAGAGAGACCCAGTACTTC. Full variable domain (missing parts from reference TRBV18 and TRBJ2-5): NAGVMQNPRHLVRRRGQEARLRCSPMKGHSHVYWYRQLPEEGLKFMVYLQKENIIDESGMPKERFSAEFPKEGPSILRIQQVVRGDSAAYFCASSPVWGQGASRETQYFGPGTRLLVL.

CDR3 loop: CASSQTGADTQYF. CDR3 nucleotide sequence: TGTGCCAGCAGCCAGACAGGAGCAGATACGCAGTATTTT. The V gene is TRBV12-3 or TRBV12-4, the J gene TRBJ2-3; maybe TRBD1 (6 bases). The V end was cut by 6 bases, the J end by 4 bases, with 11 bases between. CDR3 length: 13 residues.

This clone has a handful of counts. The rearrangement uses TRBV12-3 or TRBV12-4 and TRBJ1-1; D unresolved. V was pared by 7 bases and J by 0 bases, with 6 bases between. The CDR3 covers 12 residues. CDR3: CASTSLNTEAFF. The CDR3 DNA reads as TGTGCCAGCACCTCCCTGAACACTGAAGCTTTCTTT.

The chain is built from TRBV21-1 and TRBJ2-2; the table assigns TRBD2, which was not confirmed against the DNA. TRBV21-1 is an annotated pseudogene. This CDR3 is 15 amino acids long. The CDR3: CASRNVGGVTGELFF. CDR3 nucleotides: TGTGCCAGCAGAAACGTGGGGGGTGTCACCGGGGAGCTGTTTTTT.

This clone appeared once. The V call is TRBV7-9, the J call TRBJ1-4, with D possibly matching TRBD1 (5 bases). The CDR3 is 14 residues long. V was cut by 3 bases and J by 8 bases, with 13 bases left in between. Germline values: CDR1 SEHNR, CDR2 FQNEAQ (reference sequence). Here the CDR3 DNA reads TGTGCCAGCAGCTTGGGCAGGGTGGGCGAAAAACTGTTTTTT. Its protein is CASSLGRVGEKLFF.

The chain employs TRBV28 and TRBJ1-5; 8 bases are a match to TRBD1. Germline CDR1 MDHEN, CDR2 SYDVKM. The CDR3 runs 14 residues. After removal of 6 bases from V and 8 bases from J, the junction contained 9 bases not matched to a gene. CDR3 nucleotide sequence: TGTGCCAGCAGCCGCAAGGACAGGGTAGAGCCCCAGCATTTT. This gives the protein CASSRKDRVEPQHF.

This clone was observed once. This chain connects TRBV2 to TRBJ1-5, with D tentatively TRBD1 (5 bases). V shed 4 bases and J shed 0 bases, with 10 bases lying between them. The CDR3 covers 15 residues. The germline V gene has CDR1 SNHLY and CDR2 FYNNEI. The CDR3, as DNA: TGTGCCAGCAGTGCAGGGTATAGTAGCAATCAGCCCCAGCATTTT. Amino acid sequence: CASSAGYSSNQPQHF.

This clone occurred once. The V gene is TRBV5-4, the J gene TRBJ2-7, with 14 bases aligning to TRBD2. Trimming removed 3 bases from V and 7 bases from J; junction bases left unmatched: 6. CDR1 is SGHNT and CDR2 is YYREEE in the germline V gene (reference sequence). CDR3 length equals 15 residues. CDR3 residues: CASSSGLAGAGEQYF. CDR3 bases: TGTGCCAGCAGCTCGGGACTAGCGGGAGCGGGTGAGCAGTACTTC.